Listed here are 24 T cell receptor beta chains from one sample, sequenced in a study of cytomegalovirus exposure and HLA in healthy donors. PCR employed 60 Vbeta and 13 Jbeta primers. The assay was immunoSEQ multiplex PCR, and TCRdb's table has in-frame clones only and misses some. The sample records approximately 190,000 clones, about 90% being singletons. Material: PBMCs. These receptor sequences come from a boy aged 2-15 years in good health and CMV-seronegative.

About this clone itself: Other DNA sequences in the same sample also yield this CDR3. The V call is TRBV29-1, the J call TRBJ2-1, with a weak D call TRBD2 (6 bases). There are 12 residues in the CDR3. Germline assignment: CDR1 SQVTM and CDR2 ANQGSEA. V lost 1 base to trimming and J lost 10 bases, with 11 bases between them. The CDR3 bases are TGCAGCGTTGAAGGGCGGGGTAGGGAGCAGTTCTTC. This sequence encodes CSVEGRGREQFF.

V gene TRBV5-1 combines with J gene TRBJ2-3; TRBD1 aligns across 7 bases. V lost 0 bases to trimming and J lost 0 bases; unmatched junction nucleotides: 1. The CDR3 covers 15 residues. Germline V gene data show CDR1 as SGHRS and CDR2 as YFSETQ. The CDR3 sequence: CASSLDRGSTDTQYF. CDR3 sequence (DNA): TGCGCCAGCAGCTTGGACAGGGGAAGCACAGATACGCAGTATTTT. Using reference TRBV5-1 and TRBJ2-3 for the parts outside the CDR3, the full variable domain is KAGVTQTPRYLIKTRGQQVTLSCSPISGHRSVSWYQQTPGQGLQFLFEYFSETQRNKGNFPGRFSGRQFSNSRSEMNVSTLELGDSALYLCASSLDRGSTDTQYFGPGTRLTVL.

The V gene is TRBV4-1, the J gene TRBJ2-5, with TRBD2 matching 10 bases. The DNA end is more similar to TRBJ2-7, so the J call may be wrong. Germline CDR1 MGHRA, CDR2 YSYEKL. The CDR3 loop spans 17 amino acids. CDR3 amino acids: CASSQEGSGRNRYEQYF. In nucleotides, the CDR3 is TGCGCCAGCAGCCAAGAGGGTAGCGGGAGGAATCGTTACGAGCAGTACTTC.

This clone was seen once. The chain uses TRBV7-9 and TRBJ2-7; TRBD2 matches 8 bases. The germline gives CDR1 SEHNR, CDR2 FQNEAQ (reference sequence). CDR3 length: 18 residues. Germline trimming cut 5 bases from V and 2 bases from J; bases unmatched to any gene: 17. CDR3 coding DNA: TGTGCCAGCAGCCCGACCGGGGGGGTCAAGTTTTCCGCCTACGAGCAGTACTTC. Translating gives CASSPTGGVKFSAYEQYF. The full variable domain, completed using reference TRBV7-9 and TRBJ2-7, is DTGVSQNPRHKITKRGQNVTFRCDPISEHNRLYWYRQTLGQGPEFLTYFQNEAQLEKSRLLSDRFSAERPKGSFSTLEIQRTEQGDSAMYLCASSPTGGVKFSAYEQYFGPGTRLTVT.

This chain uses TRBV7-3 with TRBJ1-1; TRBD1 is a possible D gene (5 bases). This CDR3 comprises 13 residues. Germline lookup yields CDR1 SGHTA and CDR2 FQGTGA. Trimming left V 5 bases short and J 7 bases short, with 14 bases between. CDR3 amino acids: CASSKTVGYEAFF. CDR3 DNA: TGTGCCAGCAGCAAGACAGTAGGATATGAAGCTTTCTTT. The whole variable domain, filled in from reference TRBV7-3 and TRBJ1-1, reads GAGVSQTPSNKVTEKGKYVELRCDPISGHTALYWYRQSLGQGPEFLIYFQGTGAADDSGLPNDRFFAVRPEGSVSTLKIQRTERGDSAVYLCASSKTVGYEAFFGQGTRLTVV.

CDR3 region: CASSLGPYNYGYTF. The CDR3 DNA is TGTGCCAGCAGCTTGGGGCCGTATAACTATGGCTACACCTTC. V gene TRBV5-5 combines with J gene TRBJ1-2; D gene unclear. The CDR3 has 14 residues. V shed 0 bases and J shed 1 base, with 7 bases lying between them. The germline V gene has CDR1 SGHKS and CDR2 YYEKEE (reference sequence).

A note on this clone: Relative to the germline gene, one junction end is altered; a read error may explain this. The V gene is TRBV27, the J gene TRBJ2-7, with a tentative D call TRBD1 (5 bases). This CDR3 comprises 15 residues. Germline V gene data show CDR1 as MNHEY and CDR2 as SMNVEV (reference sequence). The CDR3 DNA follows: TGTGCCAGCAGTTTACGTGCAGGGTACTCCTACGGGCAGTACTTC. Translating gives CASSLRAGYSYGQYF.

This CDR3 reads CASSEVWTSGVYNEQFF. CDR3 DNA sequence: TGTGCCAGCAGTGAAGTGTGGACTAGCGGGGTCTACAATGAGCAGTTCTTC. The rearrangement links TRBV2 to TRBJ2-1, with TRBD2 identical over 12 bases. The length of the CDR3 is 17 residues. V shed 1 base, J shed 3 bases, and the junction held 4 bases outside the gene matches. Germline V gene data show CDR1 as SNHLY and CDR2 as FYNNEI.

The genes are TRBV10-1 and TRBJ2-3, with D maybe TRBD2 (5 bases). Germline V lookup: CDR1 WNHNN, CDR2 SYGVQD (reference sequence). This CDR3 spans 17 amino acids. Trimming left V 1 base short and J 0 bases short, with 14 bases between. The CDR3 region is CASSEYDGRTSTDTQYF. CDR3 nucleotide sequence: TGCGCCAGCAGTGAGTATGATGGGAGAACAAGCACAGATACGCAGTATTTT.

This sequence joins TRBV19 and TRBJ1-1; D possibly corresponds to TRBD1 (6 bases). CDR3 length: 14 residues. The germline gives CDR1 LNHDA, CDR2 SQIVND (reference sequence). V was pared by 6 bases and J by 0 bases, with 11 bases between. CDR3 bases: TGTGCCAGTAGCTCGACAGGCATGAACACTGAAGCTTTCTTT. Translating it yields CASSSTGMNTEAFF.

The V gene is TRBV6-5, the J gene TRBJ1-3; the D gene is possibly TRBD1 (5 bases). Germline V gene lookup returns CDR1 MNHEY and CDR2 SVGAGI. The CDR3 is made up of 12 amino acids. V shed 7 bases and J shed 4 bases, with 8 bases lying between them. The CDR3 region has the DNA TGTGCCAGCACCGGGGGAGGAAACACCATATATTTT. The encoded protein is CASTGGGNTIYF.

Note on this clone: The junction shows a germline mismatch at one end, possibly a read error. The V call is TRBV23-1, the J call TRBJ2-7; D unresolved. TRBV23-1 is classed as an ORF, of uncertain function. The CDR3 is made up of 11 amino acids. The CDR3 protein is CASRSVPVGAF. The CDR3, as DNA: TGCGCCAGCAGGTCTGTCCCCGTTGGAGCATTC.

On this clone: The sample holds other DNA sequences that translate to the same CDR3. This sequence joins TRBV6-5 and TRBJ2-1, with D perhaps matching TRBD2 (6 bases). CDR1 MNHEY and CDR2 SVGAGI come from the germline V gene. V was shortened by 6 bases and J by 7 bases, with 16 bases between the two germline ends. The CDR3 is 14 residues long. In nucleotides, the CDR3 is TGTGCCAGCAGGAGGGACTCACTAAATAATGAGCAGTTCTTC. Its protein is CASRRDSLNNEQFF.

J is TRBJ1-3 and V is TRBV5-1, with a tentative D call TRBD1 (6 bases). From germline, CDR1 is SGHRS and CDR2 YFSETQ. Trimming cost V 4 bases and J 0 bases, with 8 bases left between them. This CDR3 contains 14 residues. CDR3 residues: CASSLQGSGNTIYF. Written as DNA, the CDR3 is TGCGCCAGCAGCCTACAGGGCTCTGGAAACACCATATATTTT.

The rearrangement joins TRBV7-3 to TRBJ1-2; D possibly corresponds to TRBD1 (6 bases). CDR3 length: 15 amino acids. In germline, CDR1 is SGHTA, CDR2 FQGTGA. V lost 5 bases, J lost 3 bases, and 16 bases lay in between. The CDR3 loop is CASSPGDKFDYGYTF. Here the CDR3 DNA reads TGTGCCAGCAGCCCAGGGGACAAGTTCGACTATGGCTACACCTTC.

The rearrangement uses TRBV9 and TRBJ2-7; 9 nucleotides align to TRBD1. Germline V gene lookup returns CDR1 SGDLS and CDR2 YYNGEE. The V and J ends lost 6 bases and 6 bases, in that order; junction bases with no gene match: 7. The CDR3 contains 13 residues. This chain's CDR3 is CASNRDRDVEQYF. The CDR3 DNA follows: TGTGCCAGCAACCGGGACAGGGATGTCGAGCAGTACTTC.

The gene calls are TRBV28 and TRBJ2-1; D possibly corresponds to TRBD2 (6 bases). The CDR3 has 12 amino acids. Germline CDR1 MDHEN, CDR2 SYDVKM. V lost 3 bases and J lost 15, with 15 bases in between. The CDR3: CASSLGLAQRFF. The CDR3 coding sequence is TGTGCCAGCAGTTTGGGACTGGCCCAACGGTTCTTC. Looking up the rest from reference TRBV28 and TRBJ2-1 gives the full variable domain: DVKVTQSSRYLVKRTGEKVFLECVQDMDHENMFWYRQDPGLGLRLIYFSYDVKMKEKGDIPEGYSVSREKKERFSLILESASTNQTSMYLCASSLGLAQRFFGPGTRLTVL.

For this clone: A junction end diverges from the germline sequence, so it may reflect a read error. The chain carries TRBV2 and TRBJ2-3; D is unclear. Germline V lookup: CDR1 SNHLY, CDR2 FYNNEI. The CDR3 is 12 residues long. In nucleotides, the CDR3 is TGTGCCAGCAGAGAAGGCGCAGATACGCAGTATTTT. It codes for CASREGADTQYF.

This clone was counted a single time. J is TRBJ2-7 and V is TRBV5-5; possibly TRBD1 for D (6 bases). The length of the CDR3 is 16 residues. Germline V gene sequence: CDR1 SGHKS, CDR2 YYEKEE (reference sequence). V was cut by 2 bases and J by 2 bases, with 17 bases left in between. In DNA, the CDR3 is TGTGCCAGCAGCTTTCTCGTGGCAGGGGCACCCTACGAGCAGTACTTC. Its protein product is CASSFLVAGAPYEQYF.

In its sample, this clone was seen once. In DNA form, the CDR3 reads TGTGCCAGCGGGCCGTTAACTAGCGGGACTTACGAGCAGTACTTC. Amino acids: CASGPLTSGTYEQYF. The V gene is TRBV7-9, the J gene TRBJ2-7, with 10 bases matching TRBD2. Germline V gives CDR1 SEHNR, CDR2 FQNEAQ (reference sequence). V lost 8 bases to trimming and J lost 4 bases; unmatched junction nucleotides: 11. This CDR3 has 15 amino acids.

The CDR3 DNA is TGCGCCAGCAGCCCCCTGGGGGGACAGTCCTACAATGAGCAGTTCTTC. Protein sequence: CASSPLGGQSYNEQFF. This rearrangement joins TRBV5-1 to TRBJ2-1; TRBD1 is a possible D gene (7 bases). Per the germline V gene, CDR1 is SGHRS and CDR2 is YFSETQ. Trimming cost V 4 bases and J 1 base, with 15 bases left between them. CDR3 length equals 16 residues. Variable domain in full (rest from reference TRBV5-1 and TRBJ2-1): KAGVTQTPRYLIKTRGQQVTLSCSPISGHRSVSWYQQTPGQGLQFLFEYFSETQRNKGNFPGRFSGRQFSNSRSEMNVSTLELGDSALYLCASSPLGGQSYNEQFFGPGTRLTVL.

The chain employs TRBV19 and TRBJ1-1, with 10 positions matching TRBD1. Germline V lookup: CDR1 LNHDA, CDR2 SQIVND (reference sequence). V was pared by 6 bases and J by 6 bases, with 4 bases of the junction left unmatched. The CDR3 loop spans 13 amino acids. The CDR3 nucleotides read TGTGCCAGTAGGGGACAGGGGATACCTGAAGCTTTCTTT. The encoded protein is CASRGQGIPEAFF.

The chain employs TRBV6-1 and TRBJ1-1; tentative D call: TRBD1 (6 bases). This CDR3 has 13 residues. Germline CDR1 is MNHNS and CDR2 is SASEGT. The V and J ends lost 4 bases and 5 bases respectively, with 11 bases between them. The DNA of the CDR3 is TGTGCCAGCAGTGGGGGGGGGCAAACTGAAGCTTTCTTT. Protein product: CASSGGGQTEAFF.

The V call is TRBV15, the J call TRBJ1-2; perhaps TRBD1 as D (5 bases). The germline V gene has CDR1 LNHNV and CDR2 YYDKDF (reference sequence). The CDR3 runs to 14 residues. The V gene lost 1 base and the J gene lost 4 bases, with 10 bases spanning the gap. The DNA of the CDR3 is TGTGCCACCAGCAGAGTGGCAGGGTCCTATGGCTACACCTTC. Amino acid sequence: CATSRVAGSYGYTF.